This TCR beta chain was sequenced during a study of T cells in Graves' hyperthyroidism and ophthalmopathy (dated by TCRdb to between 2017 and 2020). With respect to the entire study: Peripheral blood samples were taken at the time of initial diagnosis, prior to any treatment. A discovery cohort of roughly 100 patients, approximately 44 with Graves' ophthalmopathy and more than 55 with stable Graves' hyperthyroidism, was used to find distinguishing TCR V-J signatures. An independent validation cohort of 18 to 20 hyperthyroidism patients and roughly 16 patients who later progressed to ophthalmopathy tested prospective prediction of ophthalmopathy. The approximately 100 discovery patients were divided at random into training and test sets in a 7:3 ratio. Thyroid tissue and blood T-cell repertoires from six Graves' hyperthyroidism patients were also compared in the study. After sampling, hyperthyroidism patients received methimazole starting at 30 mg daily, and ophthalmopathy patients received high-dose intravenous methylprednisolone. TCR Vbeta CDR3 sequencing of 135 peripheral blood samples (over 40 ophthalmopathy, 75 hyperthyroidism and 17 progressor patients) is reported in the paper. Broader findings and caveats from the paper: In validation, the model predicted progression to ophthalmopathy with roughly 70% sensitivity and approximately 78% specificity, a median of about six months before onset. Blood samples also contained most of the expanded thyroid clonotypes (frequency above 0.001), which suggests that blood repertoires may reflect thyroid immune responses. A 13 V-J signature model separated ophthalmopathy from stable hyperthyroidism, with 87.88% sensitivity and 81.08% specificity in cross-validation and 80%/75% in testing. Sample size was not statistically predetermined, and blinding of investigators to group allocation was not performed.

Trimming removed 0 bases from V and 1 base from J, leaving 12 bases between the germline ends. Spanning cysteine to phenylalanine, the CDR3 consists of 15 amino acids. CDR3 DNA only is kept here, 45 bases in frame from base 1. Looking up the germline V gene (reference sequence) yields CDR1 GTSNPN and CDR2 SVGIG. This clonotype was counted at least ten times. This clone's antigen is unknown. Base qualities were left out, and no much larger clone turns up one base away. Ophthalmopathy patients had moderately to severely active disease, Clinical Activity Score of at least 3, NOSPECS grade of at least 4, and duration under 3 months. The study excluded patients with uncontrolled infections, other autoimmune diseases, pregnancy or lactation. Diagnoses were based on clinical symptoms, serum thyroxine and TRAb, thyroid ultrasound and orbital computed tomography. PBMCs were isolated from more than 8 ml of fresh peripheral blood by Ficoll-Paque density gradient centrifugation. Total RNA was extracted using Trizol reagent, and RNA quality was assessed on an Agilent 2100 Bioanalyzer.

The TCR beta CDR3 regions were amplified from the RNA transcripts. A first-round RT-PCR of the TCR CDR3 used the HTBI primer set with the Qiagen OneStep RT-PCR kit. Libraries were constructed in a second round of multiplex PCR, after which size selection and purification were performed. The libraries were sequenced on an Illumina HiSeq2000 using paired-end 100 bp reads. Per the authors' processing: SOAPnuke was used to process the raw data, removing reads that contained adapters or uncalled bases, had a mean Phred below 15, or lacked an exact match to the constant primer or identifier. COPE v1.2.5 was used to merge high-quality paired reads, and clonotypes were defined as unique nucleotide sequences. MiTCR v1.1 was used to align the clonotypes against IMGT TRBV, TRBD and TRBJ reference segments. Only V-J combinations with frequency above 0.0001, covering 99% to 99.2% of repertoires, were analysed. The TCS score was defined as the ratio of F50 (clonal expansion) to E x V (chaos), calculated using BLOSUM62-based TCRdist between CDR3 peptides within each V-J. Welch's t-statistics and random forest reduced several hundred V-J features to 10 to 15, which were used in a naive Bayes classifier (R e1071). The public sequencing data were trimmed at Q25 with fastp and processed into clonotypes with MiXCR by TCRdb, which kept only in-frame beta chains. Rows matching on CDR3 protein sequence are summarized as one entry with the most common DNA and genes. The V and J calls and clone size come from TCRdb's table, not from the authors' own analysis. This sample holds about 260,000 distinct CDR3 sequences; about 17% were observed only once. Less than 35% of the sample comes from the top ten.

The source of this sequence is a woman aged 18-29 years with Graves' ophthalmopathy. This receptor chain uses TRBV30 and TRBJ2-5; there is no confident call for the D gene. Material for sequencing was blood. Read as DNA, the sequence is TGTGCCTGGAGTGTACAAGCAGGCCCCCAAGAGACCCAGTACTTC. Protein translation: CAWSVQAGPQETQYF.